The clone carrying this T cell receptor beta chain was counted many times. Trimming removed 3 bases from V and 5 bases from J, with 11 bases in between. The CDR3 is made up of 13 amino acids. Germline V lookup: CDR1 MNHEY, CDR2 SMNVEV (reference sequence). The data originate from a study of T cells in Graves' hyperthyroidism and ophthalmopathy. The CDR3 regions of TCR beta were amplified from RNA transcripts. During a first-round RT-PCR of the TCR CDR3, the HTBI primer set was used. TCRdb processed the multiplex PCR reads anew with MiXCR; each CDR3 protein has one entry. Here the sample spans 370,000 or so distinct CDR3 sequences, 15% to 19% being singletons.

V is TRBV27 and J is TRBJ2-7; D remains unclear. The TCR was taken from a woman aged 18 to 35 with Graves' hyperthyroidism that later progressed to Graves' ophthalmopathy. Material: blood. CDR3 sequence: CASSLIGFHEQYF. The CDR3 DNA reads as TGTGCCAGCAGTTTGATAGGGTTCCACGAGCAGTACTTC.